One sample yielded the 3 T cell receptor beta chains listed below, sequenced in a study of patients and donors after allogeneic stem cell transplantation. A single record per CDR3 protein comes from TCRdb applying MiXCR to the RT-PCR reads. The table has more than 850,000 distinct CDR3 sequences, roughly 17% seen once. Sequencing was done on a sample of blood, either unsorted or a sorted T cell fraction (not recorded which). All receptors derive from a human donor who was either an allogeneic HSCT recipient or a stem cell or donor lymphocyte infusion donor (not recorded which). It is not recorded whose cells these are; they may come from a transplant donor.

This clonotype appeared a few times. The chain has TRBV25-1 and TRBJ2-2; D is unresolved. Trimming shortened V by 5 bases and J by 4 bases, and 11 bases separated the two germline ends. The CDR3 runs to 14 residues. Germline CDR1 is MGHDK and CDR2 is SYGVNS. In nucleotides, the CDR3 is TGTGCCAGCAGTATCCCCGGCGGCACCGGGGAGCTGTTTTTT. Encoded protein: CASSIPGGTGELFF.

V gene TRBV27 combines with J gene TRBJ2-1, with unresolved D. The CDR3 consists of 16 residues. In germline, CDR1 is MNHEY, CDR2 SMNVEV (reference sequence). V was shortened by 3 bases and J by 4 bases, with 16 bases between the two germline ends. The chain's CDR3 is CASSLVPARQYNEQFF. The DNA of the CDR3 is TGTGCCAGCAGTTTGGTCCCTGCGCGGCAATACAATGAGCAGTTCTTC.

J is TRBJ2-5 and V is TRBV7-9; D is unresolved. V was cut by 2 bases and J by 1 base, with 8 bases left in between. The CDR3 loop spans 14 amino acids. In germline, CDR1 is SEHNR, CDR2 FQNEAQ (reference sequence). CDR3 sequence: CASSLNDLQETQYF. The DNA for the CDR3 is TGTGCCAGCAGCTTAAACGACCTCCAAGAGACCCAGTACTTC.